This paragraph reports one TCR beta chain. What antigen it recognizes has not been identified. Base qualities are not provided; no much larger clone lies one nucleotide away. The CDR3 regions of human TCRbeta chains were analyzed by immunosequencing. On the study's bioinformatics: Repertoire TCRs were matched against a reference library of SARS-CoV-2-specific TCRs generated with the MIRA antigen-specificity platform. Breadth was defined as the fraction of unique TCRs that were SARS-CoV-2-associated, and depth was defined as the fraction of total T cells that were SARS-CoV-2-associated. Using the MIRA data, each spike-specific TCR was assigned both to the spike region to which the TCR was reactive and to a CD4 or CD8 class. Log10-transformed breadth and depth values were compared by one-way ANOVA with Sidak's multiple comparisons tests. TCRdb obtained this table from immuneACCESS and retained in-frame rearrangements with V and J assigned. These tables miss some clones; where compared with another copy, unresolved V genes account for less than half of the shortfall, and the remainder is unexplained. V, J and clone size were drawn from that table, and D and trimming were deduced from the DNA. This sample has about 140,000 clones in its table, and about 92% of those were observed once. Around 1% of the sample comes from the top ten.

The time point label, as the study defines it: baseline before first vaccination. In light of the paper, this sample's treatment or condition label describes: meningococcal conjugate vaccine given as trial control. Vaccinee samples came from UK trials COV001 and COV002, including a single-blind randomized controlled phase 2/3 trial of AZD1222 (ChAdOx1 nCoV-19) in healthy adults. Trial participant PBMC samples were collected at day 0 and day 28 after the second dose for TCRbeta chain sequencing. The data were taken from a study of T cell responses to AZD1222 COVID-19 vaccine (dated by TCRdb to the early 2020s). Concerning the study at large: TCR sequencing covered approximately 230 trial participants: some 210 given two doses of AZD1222 and 26 given two doses of MenACWY control vaccine. Trial participants were enrolled into age subgroups of 18-55, 56-69 and 70-plus years, which contained about 150, 28 and 57 TCR-sequenced participants, respectively. Points the paper makes about the study in general: Reportedly, close to half of the unique spike-specific TCRs recognized epitopes lying outside the regions that are mutated in the B.1.351 and B.1.1.7 variants. Participants were mostly white British, with more females than males. The authors suggested clonal diversity may have been underestimated. Because no day 14 peak-response samples were available, repertoires were characterized only after the peak T cell response. In the small 56-69-year group, the increase in depth fell short of significance, most likely because of low power. Spike-specific TCR breadth and depth rose significantly after two AZD1222 doses compared with day 0 and with MenACWY recipients. The whole spike protein was spanned by vaccine-associated CD4 TCRs, and dominant responses were seen in regions 160-218 and 743-854. Conclusions about previously exposed vaccinees were limited because only six AZD1222 recipients were SARS-CoV-2 seropositive at baseline.

The germline V gene encodes CDR1 MDHEN and CDR2 SYDVKM. The germline ends are 10 bases apart after V is trimmed by 3 bases and J by 8 bases. From cysteine to phenylalanine, the CDR3 is 12 amino acids long. The DNA shown is the 36-base CDR3, in frame from base 1. The sequence came from an adult in good health. This specimen was peripheral blood, taken on day 0 of MenACWY control vaccination. The chain couples TRBV28 to TRBJ1-2; too little of a D gene remains to name it. The nucleotides are TGTGCCAGCAGTTTTAACACTTTCGGCTACACCTTC. This encodes CASSFNTFGYTF.